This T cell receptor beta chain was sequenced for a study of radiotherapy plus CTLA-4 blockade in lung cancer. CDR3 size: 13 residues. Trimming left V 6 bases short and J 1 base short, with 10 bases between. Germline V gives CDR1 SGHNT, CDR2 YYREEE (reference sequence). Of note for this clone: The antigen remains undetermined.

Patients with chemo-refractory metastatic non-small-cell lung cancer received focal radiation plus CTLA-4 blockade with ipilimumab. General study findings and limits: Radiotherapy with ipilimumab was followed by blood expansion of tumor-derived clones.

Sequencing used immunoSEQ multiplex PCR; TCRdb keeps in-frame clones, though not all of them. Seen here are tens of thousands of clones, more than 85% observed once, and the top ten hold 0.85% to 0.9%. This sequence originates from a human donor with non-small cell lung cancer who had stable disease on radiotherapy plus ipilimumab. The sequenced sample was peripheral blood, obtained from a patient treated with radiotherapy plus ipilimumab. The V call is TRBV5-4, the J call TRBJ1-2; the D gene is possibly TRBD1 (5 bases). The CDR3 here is CASNLQGNYGYTF. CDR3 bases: TGTGCCAGCAACCTGCAGGGTAACTATGGCTACACCTTC.